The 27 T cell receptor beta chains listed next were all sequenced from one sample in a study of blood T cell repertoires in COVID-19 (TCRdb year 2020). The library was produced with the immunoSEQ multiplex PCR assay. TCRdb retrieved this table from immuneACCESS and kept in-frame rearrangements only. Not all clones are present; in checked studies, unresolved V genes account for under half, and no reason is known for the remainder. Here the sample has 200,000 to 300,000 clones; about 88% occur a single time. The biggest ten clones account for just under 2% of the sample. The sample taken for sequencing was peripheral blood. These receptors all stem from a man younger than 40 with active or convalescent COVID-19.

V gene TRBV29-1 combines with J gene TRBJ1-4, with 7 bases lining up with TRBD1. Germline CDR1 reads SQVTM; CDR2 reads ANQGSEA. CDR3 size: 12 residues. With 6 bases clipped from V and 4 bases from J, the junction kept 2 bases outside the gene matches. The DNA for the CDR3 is TGCAGCGTCGGGACAGTTAATGAAAAACTGTTTTTT. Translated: CSVGTVNEKLFF.

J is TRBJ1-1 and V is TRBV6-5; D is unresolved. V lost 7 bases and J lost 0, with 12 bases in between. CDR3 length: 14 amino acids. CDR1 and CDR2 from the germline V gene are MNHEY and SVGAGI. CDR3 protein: CASTPTYMNTEAFF. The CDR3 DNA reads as TGTGCCAGCACCCCGACATACATGAACACTGAAGCTTTCTTT.

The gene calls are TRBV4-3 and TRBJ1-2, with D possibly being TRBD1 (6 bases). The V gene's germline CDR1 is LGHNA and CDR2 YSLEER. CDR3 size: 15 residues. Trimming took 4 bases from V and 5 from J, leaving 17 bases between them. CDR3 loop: CASSRETRGSYGYTF. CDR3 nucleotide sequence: TGCGCCAGCAGCCGGGAAACCAGGGGAAGTTATGGCTACACCTTC.

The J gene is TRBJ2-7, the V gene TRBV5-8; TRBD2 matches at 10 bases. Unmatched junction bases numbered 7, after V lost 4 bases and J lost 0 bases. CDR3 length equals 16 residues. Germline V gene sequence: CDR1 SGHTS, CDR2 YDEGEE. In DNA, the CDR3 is TGTGCCAGCAGCAAGGGACTAGCGAGCAGCTCCTACGAGCAGTACTTC. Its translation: CASSKGLASSSYEQYF.

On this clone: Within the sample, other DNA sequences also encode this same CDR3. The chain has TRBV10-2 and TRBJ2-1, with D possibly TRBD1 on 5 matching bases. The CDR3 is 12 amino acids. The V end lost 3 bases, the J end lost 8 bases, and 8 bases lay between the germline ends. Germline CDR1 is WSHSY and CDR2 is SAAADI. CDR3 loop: CASSEWGDEQFF. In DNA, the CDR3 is TGCGCCAGCAGTGAATGGGGCGATGAGCAGTTCTTC.

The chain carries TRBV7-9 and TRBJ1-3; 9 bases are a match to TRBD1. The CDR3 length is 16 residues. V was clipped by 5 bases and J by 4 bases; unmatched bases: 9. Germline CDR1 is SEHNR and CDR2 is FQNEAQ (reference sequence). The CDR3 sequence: CASSPLTGGDGNTIYF. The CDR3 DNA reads TGTGCCAGCAGCCCTCTCACAGGGGGCGACGGAAACACCATATATTTT.

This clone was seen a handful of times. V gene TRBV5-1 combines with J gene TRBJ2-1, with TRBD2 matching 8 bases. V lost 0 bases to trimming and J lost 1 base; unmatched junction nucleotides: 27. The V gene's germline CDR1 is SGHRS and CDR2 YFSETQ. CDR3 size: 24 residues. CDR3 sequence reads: CASSLAPNTLITELAGYSYNEQFF. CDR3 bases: TGCGCCAGCAGCTTGGCCCCGAACACCCTAATTACCGAGTTAGCGGGATATTCCTACAATGAGCAGTTCTTC.

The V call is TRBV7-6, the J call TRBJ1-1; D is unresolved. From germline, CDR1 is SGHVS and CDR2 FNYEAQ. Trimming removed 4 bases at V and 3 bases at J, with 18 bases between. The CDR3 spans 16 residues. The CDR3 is CASSSPSHPRYTEAFF. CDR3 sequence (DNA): TGTGCCAGCAGCTCACCCTCCCACCCCAGATACACTGAAGCTTTCTTT.

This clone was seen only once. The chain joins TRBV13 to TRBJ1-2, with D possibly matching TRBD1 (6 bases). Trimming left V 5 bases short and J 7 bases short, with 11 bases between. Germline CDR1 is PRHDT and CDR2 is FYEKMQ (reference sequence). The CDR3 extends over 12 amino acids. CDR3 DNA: TGTGCCAGCAGCCGCCAGGGGATTGGCTACACCTTC. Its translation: CASSRQGIGYTF.

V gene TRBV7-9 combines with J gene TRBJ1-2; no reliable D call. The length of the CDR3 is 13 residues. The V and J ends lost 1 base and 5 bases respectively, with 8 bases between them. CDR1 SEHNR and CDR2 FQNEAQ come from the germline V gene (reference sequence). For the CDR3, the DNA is TGTGCCAGCAGCTTAGTCACTTTATATGGCTACACCTTC. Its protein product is CASSLVTLYGYTF.

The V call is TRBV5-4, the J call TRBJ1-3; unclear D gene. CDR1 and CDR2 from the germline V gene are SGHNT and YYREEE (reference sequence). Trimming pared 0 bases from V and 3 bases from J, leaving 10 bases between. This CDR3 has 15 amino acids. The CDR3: CASSLGAGSGNTIYF. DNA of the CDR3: TGTGCCAGCAGCTTGGGAGCGGGTAGTGGAAACACCATATATTTT.

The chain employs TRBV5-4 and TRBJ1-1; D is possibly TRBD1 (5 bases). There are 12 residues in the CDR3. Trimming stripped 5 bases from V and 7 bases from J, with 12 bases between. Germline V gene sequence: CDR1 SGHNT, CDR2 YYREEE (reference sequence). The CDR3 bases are TGTGCCAGCAGTCCAGGGCCAAGTGAAGCTTTCTTT. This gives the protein CASSPGPSEAFF.

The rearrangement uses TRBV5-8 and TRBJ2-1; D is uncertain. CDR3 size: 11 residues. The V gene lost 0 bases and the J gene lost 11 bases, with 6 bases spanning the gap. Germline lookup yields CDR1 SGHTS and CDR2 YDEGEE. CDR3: CASSLAQKQFF. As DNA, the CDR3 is TGTGCCAGCAGCTTGGCACAGAAGCAGTTCTTC.

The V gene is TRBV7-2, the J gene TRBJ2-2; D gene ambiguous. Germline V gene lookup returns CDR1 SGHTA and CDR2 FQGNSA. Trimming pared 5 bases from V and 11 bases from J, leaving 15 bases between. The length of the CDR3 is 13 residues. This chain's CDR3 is CASSRLEAQELFF. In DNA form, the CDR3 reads TGTGCCAGCAGCCGCCTCGAGGCCCAAGAGCTGTTTTTT. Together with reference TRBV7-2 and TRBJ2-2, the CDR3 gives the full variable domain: GAGVSQSPSNKVTEKGKDVELRCDPISGHTALYWYRQSLGQGLEFLIYFQGNSAPDKSGLPSDRFSAERTGGSVSTLTIQRTQQEDSAVYLCASSRLEAQELFFGEGSRLTVL.

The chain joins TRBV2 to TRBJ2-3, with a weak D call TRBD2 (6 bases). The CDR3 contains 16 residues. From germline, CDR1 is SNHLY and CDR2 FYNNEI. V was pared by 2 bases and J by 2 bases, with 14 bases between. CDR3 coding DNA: TGTGCCAGCAGTGAATTATCCAGCGGGCACACAGATACGCAGTATTTT. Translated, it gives CASSELSSGHTDTQYF.

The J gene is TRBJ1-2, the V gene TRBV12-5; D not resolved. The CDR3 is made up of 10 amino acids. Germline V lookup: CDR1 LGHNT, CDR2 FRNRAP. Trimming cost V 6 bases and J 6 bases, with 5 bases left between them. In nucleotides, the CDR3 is TGTGCTAGTGGCCAGGATGGCTACACCTTC. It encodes CASGQDGYTF.

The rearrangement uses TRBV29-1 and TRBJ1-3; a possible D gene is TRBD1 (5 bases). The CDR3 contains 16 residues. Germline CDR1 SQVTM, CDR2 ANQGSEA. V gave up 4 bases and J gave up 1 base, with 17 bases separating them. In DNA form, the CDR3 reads TGCAGCGTTGTGAGCCAGGGCGTTTTTTCTGGAAACACCATATATTTT. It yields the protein CSVVSQGVFSGNTIYF.

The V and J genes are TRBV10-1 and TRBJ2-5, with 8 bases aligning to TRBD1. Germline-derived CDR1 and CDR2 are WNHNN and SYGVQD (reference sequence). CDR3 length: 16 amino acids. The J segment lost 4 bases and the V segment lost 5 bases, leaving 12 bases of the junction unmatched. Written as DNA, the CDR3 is TGCGCCAGCAGTCCGACAGGGGAGAGCTACGGAGAGACCCAGTACTTC. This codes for CASSPTGESYGETQYF.

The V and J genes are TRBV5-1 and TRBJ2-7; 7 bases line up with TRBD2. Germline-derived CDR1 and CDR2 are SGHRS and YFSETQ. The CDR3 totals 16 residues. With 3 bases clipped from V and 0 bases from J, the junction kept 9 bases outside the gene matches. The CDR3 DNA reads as TGCGCCAGCAGCTATGGGGGAGGGAGCAACTCCTACGAGCAGTACTTC. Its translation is CASSYGGGSNSYEQYF. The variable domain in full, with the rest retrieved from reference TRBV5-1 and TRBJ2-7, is KAGVTQTPRYLIKTRGQQVTLSCSPISGHRSVSWYQQTPGQGLQFLFEYFSETQRNKGNFPGRFSGRQFSNSRSEMNVSTLELGDSALYLCASSYGGGSNSYEQYFGPGTRLTVT.

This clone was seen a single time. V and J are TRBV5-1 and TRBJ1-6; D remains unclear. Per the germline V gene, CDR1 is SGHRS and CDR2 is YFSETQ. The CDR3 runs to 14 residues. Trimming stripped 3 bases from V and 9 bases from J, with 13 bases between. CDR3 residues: CASSWVQASSPLHF. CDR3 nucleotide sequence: TGCGCCAGCAGCTGGGTTCAGGCTTCTTCACCCCTCCACTTT.

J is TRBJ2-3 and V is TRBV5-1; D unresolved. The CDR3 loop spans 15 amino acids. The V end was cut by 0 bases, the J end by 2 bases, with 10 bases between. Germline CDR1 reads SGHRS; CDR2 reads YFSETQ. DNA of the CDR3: TGCGCCAGCAGCTTGGACAGCCTTGACACAGATACGCAGTATTTT. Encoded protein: CASSLDSLDTDTQYF.

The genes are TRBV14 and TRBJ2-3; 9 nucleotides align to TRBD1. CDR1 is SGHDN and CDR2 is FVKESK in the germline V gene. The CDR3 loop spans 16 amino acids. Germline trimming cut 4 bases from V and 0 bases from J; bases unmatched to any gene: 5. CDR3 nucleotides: TGTGCCAGCAGCCTGGGGACAGGGAGTAGCACAGATACGCAGTATTTT. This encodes CASSLGTGSSTDTQYF.

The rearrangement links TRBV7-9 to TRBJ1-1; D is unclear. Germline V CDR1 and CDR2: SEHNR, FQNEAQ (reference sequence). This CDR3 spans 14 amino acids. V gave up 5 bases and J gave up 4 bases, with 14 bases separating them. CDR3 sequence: CASSPRGDGTEAFF. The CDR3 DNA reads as TGTGCCAGCAGCCCTCGCGGGGATGGCACTGAAGCTTTCTTT.

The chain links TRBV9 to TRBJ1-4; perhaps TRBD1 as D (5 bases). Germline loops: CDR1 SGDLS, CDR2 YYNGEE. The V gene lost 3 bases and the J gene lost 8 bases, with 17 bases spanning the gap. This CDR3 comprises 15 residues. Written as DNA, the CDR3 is TGTGCCAGCAGCGCTATTACAGGATTTCGGGAAAAACTGTTTTTT. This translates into CASSAITGFREKLFF.

CDR3 sequence: CASSISGGDTQYF. For the CDR3, the DNA is TGTGCCAGCAGCATTAGCGGGGGGGATACGCAGTATTTT. The chain employs TRBV12-3 or TRBV12-4 and TRBJ2-3; TRBD2 matches at 10 bases. The length of the CDR3 is 13 residues. Unmatched junction bases numbered 3, after V lost 6 bases and J lost 6 bases.

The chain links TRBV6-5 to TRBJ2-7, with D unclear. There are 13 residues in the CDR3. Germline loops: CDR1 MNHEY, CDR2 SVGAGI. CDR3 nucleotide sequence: TGTACGGCGGCCATATCCTCAGCCTACGAGCAGTACTTC. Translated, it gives CTAAISSAYEQYF.

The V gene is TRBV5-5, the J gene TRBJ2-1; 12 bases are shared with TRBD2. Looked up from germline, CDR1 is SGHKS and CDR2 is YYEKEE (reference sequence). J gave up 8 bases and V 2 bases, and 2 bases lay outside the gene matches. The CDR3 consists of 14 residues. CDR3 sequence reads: CASSFGLAGYEQFF. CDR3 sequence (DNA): TGTGCCAGCAGCTTCGGACTAGCGGGGTATGAGCAGTTCTTC.